This TCR beta chain comes out of a study of blood T cells in healthy people across ages. Researchers report isolating at least 6 million PBMCs per sample. PCR was performed a second time for roughly 7 to 12 cycles using a sample-barcoded 5' primer and a J-beta primer mix. Each CDR3 protein is one row after TCRdb ran MiXCR on the 5' RACE reads. Among around 1,000,000 distinct CDR3 sequences listed, under 30% were seen once. These records were also assigned to another study, of T cells of mothers and their children.

The sequencing input was blood. This clonotype was sampled from a girl aged 2 to 10 in good health.

CDR3 sequence: CASSYSNPSGDSGEQYF. For the CDR3, the DNA is TGTGCCAGCAGTTACTCGAATCCTAGCGGGGATTCGGGGGAGCAGTACTTC. The V call is TRBV6-5, the J call TRBJ2-7; 9 nucleotides align to TRBD2. This CDR3 has 17 residues. Germline CDR1 is MNHEY and CDR2 is SVGAGI. The junction had 13 bases not matched to a gene; V was cut back by 0 bases and J by 7 bases.